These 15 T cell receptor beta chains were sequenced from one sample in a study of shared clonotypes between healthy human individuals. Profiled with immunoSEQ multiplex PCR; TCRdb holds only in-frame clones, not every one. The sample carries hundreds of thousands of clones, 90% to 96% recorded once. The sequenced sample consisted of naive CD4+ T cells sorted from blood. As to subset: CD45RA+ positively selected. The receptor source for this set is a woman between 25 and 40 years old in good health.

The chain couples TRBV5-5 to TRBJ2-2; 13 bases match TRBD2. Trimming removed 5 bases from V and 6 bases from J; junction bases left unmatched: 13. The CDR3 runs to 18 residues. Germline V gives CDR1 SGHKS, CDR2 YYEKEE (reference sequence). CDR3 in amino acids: CASRPKPPGLAGPGELFF. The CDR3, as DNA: TGTGCCAGCAGACCAAAACCCCCGGGACTAGCGGGACCCGGGGAGCTGTTTTTT.

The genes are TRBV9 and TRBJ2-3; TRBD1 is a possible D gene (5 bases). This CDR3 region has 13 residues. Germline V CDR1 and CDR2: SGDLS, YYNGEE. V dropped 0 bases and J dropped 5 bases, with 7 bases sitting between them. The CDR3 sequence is CASSVGGLDTQYF. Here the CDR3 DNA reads TGTGCCAGCAGCGTAGGGGGCTTAGATACGCAGTATTTT.

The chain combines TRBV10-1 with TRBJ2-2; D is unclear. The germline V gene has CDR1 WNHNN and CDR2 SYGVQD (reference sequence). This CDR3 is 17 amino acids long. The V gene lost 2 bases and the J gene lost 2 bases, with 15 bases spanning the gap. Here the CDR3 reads CASSEGPPIGNTGELFF. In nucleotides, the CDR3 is TGCGCCAGCAGTGAGGGGCCCCCAATAGGAAACACCGGGGAGCTGTTTTTT.

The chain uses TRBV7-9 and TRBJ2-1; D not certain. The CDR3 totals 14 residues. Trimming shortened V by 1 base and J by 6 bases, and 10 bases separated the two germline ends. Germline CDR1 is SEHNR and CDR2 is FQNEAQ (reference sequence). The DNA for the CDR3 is TGTGCCAGCAGCTTAGGGGGTTCTGTCAATGAGCAGTTCTTC. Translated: CASSLGGSVNEQFF.

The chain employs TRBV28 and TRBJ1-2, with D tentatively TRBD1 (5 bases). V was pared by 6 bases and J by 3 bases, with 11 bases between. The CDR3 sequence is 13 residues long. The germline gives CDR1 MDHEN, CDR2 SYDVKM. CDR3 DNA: TGTGCCAGCAGGGGGGGTACCTACTATGGCTACACCTTC. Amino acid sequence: CASRGGTYYGYTF.

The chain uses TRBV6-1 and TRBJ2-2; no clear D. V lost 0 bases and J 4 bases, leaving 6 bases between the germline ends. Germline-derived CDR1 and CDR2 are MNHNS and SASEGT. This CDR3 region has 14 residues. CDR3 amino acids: CASSEATRTGELFF. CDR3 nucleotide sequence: TGTGCCAGCAGTGAAGCGACACGCACCGGGGAGCTGTTTTTT.

CDR3 sequence reads: CASSSSGFATNEKLFF. DNA of the CDR3: TGTGCCAGCAGCTCCTCAGGATTTGCAACTAATGAAAAACTGTTTTTT. This rearrangement joins TRBV7-9 to TRBJ1-4; no clear D. CDR1 is SEHNR, CDR2 FQNEAQ, per germline (reference sequence). This CDR3 spans 16 amino acids. V shed 4 bases and J shed 0 bases, with 12 bases lying between them. Variable domain in full (rest from reference TRBV7-9 and TRBJ1-4): DTGVSQNPRHKITKRGQNVTFRCDPISEHNRLYWYRQTLGQGPEFLTYFQNEAQLEKSRLLSDRFSAERPKGSFSTLEIQRTEQGDSAMYLCASSSSGFATNEKLFFGSGTQLSVL.

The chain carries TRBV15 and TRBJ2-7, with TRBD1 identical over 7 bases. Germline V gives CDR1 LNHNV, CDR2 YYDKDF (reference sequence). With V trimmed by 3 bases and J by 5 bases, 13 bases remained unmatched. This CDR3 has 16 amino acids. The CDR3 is CATSSKQVTGAHEQYF. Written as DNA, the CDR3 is TGTGCCACCAGCAGCAAGCAAGTAACAGGGGCACACGAGCAGTACTTC.

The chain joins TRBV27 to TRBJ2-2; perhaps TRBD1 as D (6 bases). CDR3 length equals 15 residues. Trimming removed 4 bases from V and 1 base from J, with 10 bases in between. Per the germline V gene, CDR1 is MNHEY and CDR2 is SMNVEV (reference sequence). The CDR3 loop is CASSWGRMNTGELFF. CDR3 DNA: TGTGCCAGCAGTTGGGGGCGGATGAACACCGGGGAGCTGTTTTTT.

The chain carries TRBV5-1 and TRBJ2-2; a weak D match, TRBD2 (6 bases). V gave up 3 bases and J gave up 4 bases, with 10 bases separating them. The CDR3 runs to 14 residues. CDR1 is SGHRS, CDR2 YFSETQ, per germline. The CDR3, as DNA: TGCGCCAGCAGCTGGGACTCTTCCACCGGGGAGCTGTTTTTT. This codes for CASSWDSSTGELFF.

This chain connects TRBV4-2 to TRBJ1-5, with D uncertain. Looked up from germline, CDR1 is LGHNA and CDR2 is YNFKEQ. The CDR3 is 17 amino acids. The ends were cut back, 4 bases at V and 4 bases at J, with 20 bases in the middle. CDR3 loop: CASSPLIEAGINQPQHF. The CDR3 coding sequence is TGTGCCAGCAGCCCCCTAATTGAGGCCGGGATTAATCAGCCCCAGCATTTT.

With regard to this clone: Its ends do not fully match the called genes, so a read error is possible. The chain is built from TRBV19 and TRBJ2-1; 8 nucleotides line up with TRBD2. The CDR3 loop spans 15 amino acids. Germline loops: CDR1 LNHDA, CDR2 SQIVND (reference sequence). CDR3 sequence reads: CASRIAGSSYNEQFF. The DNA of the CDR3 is TGTGCCAGTAGGATAGCGGGAAGCTCCTACAATGAGCAGTTCTTC.

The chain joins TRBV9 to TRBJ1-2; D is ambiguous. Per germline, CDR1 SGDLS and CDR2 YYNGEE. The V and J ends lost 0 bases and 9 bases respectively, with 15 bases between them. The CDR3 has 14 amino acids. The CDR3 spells CASSVASTASSYTF. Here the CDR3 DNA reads TGTGCCAGCAGCGTAGCTTCGACTGCTTCTAGCTACACCTTC.

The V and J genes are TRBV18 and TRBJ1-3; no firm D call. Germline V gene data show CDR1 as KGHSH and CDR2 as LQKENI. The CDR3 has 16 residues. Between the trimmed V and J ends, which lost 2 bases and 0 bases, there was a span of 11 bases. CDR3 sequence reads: CASSPMADHSGNTIYF. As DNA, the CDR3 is TGTGCCAGCTCACCAATGGCAGACCACTCTGGAAACACCATATATTTT. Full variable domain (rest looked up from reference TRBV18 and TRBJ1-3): NAGVMQNPRHLVRRRGQEARLRCSPMKGHSHVYWYRQLPEEGLKFMVYLQKENIIDESGMPKERFSAEFPKEGPSILRIQQVVRGDSAAYFCASSPMADHSGNTIYFGEGSWLTVV.

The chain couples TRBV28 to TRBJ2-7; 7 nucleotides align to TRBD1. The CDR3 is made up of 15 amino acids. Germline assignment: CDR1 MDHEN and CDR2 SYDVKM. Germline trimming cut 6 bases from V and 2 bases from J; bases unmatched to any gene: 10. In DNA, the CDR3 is TGTGCCAGCAGAGGACAGGAAGGCCACCCCTACGAGCAGTACTTC. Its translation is CASRGQEGHPYEQYF.